The 13 T cell receptor beta chains below were found in one sample sequenced in a study of molecular identifiers for immune sequencing clone quantification. TCRdb re-called the PCR reads with MiXCR, one entry per CDR3 protein. The sample yields 490,000 or so distinct CDR3 sequences, 25% seen once. Sequences were obtained from naive CD8+ T cells from blood, with Jurkat cell RNA spiked in. The subset was: FACS-sorted CD8+CD4-CCR7+CD45RA+ naive T cells. Receptors were obtained from a human donor in good health. Some libraries in this study had Jurkat cell RNA spiked in.

The chain links TRBV6-2 or TRBV6-3 to TRBJ1-5; maybe TRBD1 (6 bases). CDR3 size: 14 residues. The V end lost 4 bases, the J end lost 5 bases, and 12 bases lay between the germline ends. The germline CDR1 and CDR2 sequences are MNHEY and SVGEGT. The CDR3 nucleotides read TGTGCCAGCAGTTCCAGGGGAGCGGATCAGCCCCAGCATTTT. Its translation is CASSSRGADQPQHF.

The chain links TRBV28 to TRBJ2-7; D is perhaps TRBD1 or TRBD2 (6 bases each). The CDR3 is 14 amino acids. The ends were cut back, 5 bases at V and 5 bases at J, with 16 bases in the middle. Germline loops: CDR1 MDHEN, CDR2 SYDVKM. DNA of the CDR3: TGTGCCAGCAGTCGCAGGGGACTTAGCGACGAGCAGTACTTC. Translating gives CASSRRGLSDEQYF. The whole variable domain, filled in from reference TRBV28 and TRBJ2-7, reads DVKVTQSSRYLVKRTGEKVFLECVQDMDHENMFWYRQDPGLGLRLIYFSYDVKMKEKGDIPEGYSVSREKKERFSLILESASTNQTSMYLCASSRRGLSDEQYFGPGTRLTVT.

V usage is TRBV4-2 and J usage is TRBJ1-1; 7 bases are shared with TRBD1. From germline, CDR1 is LGHNA and CDR2 YNFKEQ. The CDR3 is made up of 16 amino acids. The trim removed 0 bases at V and 3 bases at J, leaving 7 bases unmatched. The DNA of the CDR3 is TGTGCCAGCAGCCAAGATAACAGGGGTGAGGACACTGAAGCTTTCTTT. Protein product: CASSQDNRGEDTEAFF.

This clonotype has a handful of counts. This sequence joins TRBV24-1 and TRBJ2-3; 10 bases are a match to TRBD2. The V gene's germline CDR1 is KGHDR and CDR2 SFDVKD. Trimming removed 6 bases from V and 2 bases from J; junction bases left unmatched: 4. This CDR3 has 15 amino acids. CDR3 sequence: CATSTTSGYTDTQYF. The CDR3 DNA sequence: TGTGCCACCAGTACGACTAGCGGGTACACAGATACGCAGTATTTT.

This clonotype was observed a few times. This CDR3 is CASSLGGQGLAKNIQYF. Written as DNA, the CDR3 is TGTGCCAGCAGCTTAGGGGGACAGGGGCTAGCCAAAAACATTCAGTACTTC. V is TRBV7-9 and J is TRBJ2-4; 10 bases match TRBD1. Germline CDR1 reads SEHNR; CDR2 reads FQNEAQ (reference sequence). V shed 1 base and J 0 bases; nucleotides not matched to a gene: 3. CDR3 size: 17 residues.

The V and J genes are TRBV27 and TRBJ1-4; D uncertain. Germline V gene data show CDR1 as MNHEY and CDR2 as SMNVEV (reference sequence). The CDR3 has 16 amino acids. Trimming stripped 3 bases from V and 1 base from J, with 12 bases between. CDR3 loop: CASSFKSGGTNEKLFF. The CDR3 DNA reads TGTGCCAGCAGTTTTAAATCTGGCGGAACTAATGAAAAACTGTTTTTT. The variable domain in full, completed from reference TRBV27 and TRBJ1-4, reads EAQVTQNPRYLITVTGKKLTVTCSQNMNHEYMSWYRQDPGLGLRQIYYSMNVEVTDKGDVPEGYKVSRKEKRNFPLILESPSPNQTSLYFCASSFKSGGTNEKLFFGSGTQLSVL.

This clonotype appeared many times. This chain joins TRBV4-3 and TRBJ1-1; a possible D gene is TRBD1 (5 bases). The germline V gene has CDR1 LGHNA and CDR2 YSLEER. This CDR3 has 14 amino acids. V lost 0 bases, J lost 5 bases, and 10 bases lay in between. CDR3 loop: CASSQDTWGTEAFF. The CDR3, as DNA: TGCGCCAGCAGCCAAGACACCTGGGGGACTGAAGCTTTCTTT.

The gene calls are TRBV30 and TRBJ2-3; D is unresolved. In germline, CDR1 is GTSNPN, CDR2 SVGIG (reference sequence). Trimming removed 0 bases at V and 4 bases at J, with 11 bases between. The length of the CDR3 is 14 residues. CDR3 region: CAWSVLLVSDTQYF. In nucleotides, the CDR3 is TGTGCCTGGAGTGTACTCTTGGTTTCAGATACGCAGTATTTT.

This clonotype was seen more than once but under ten times. The chain combines TRBV28 with TRBJ2-2; D gene ambiguous. The CDR3 totals 17 residues. Germline V gene sequence: CDR1 MDHEN, CDR2 SYDVKM. V was cut by 8 bases and J by 2 bases, with 21 bases left in between. The CDR3 sequence is CASATAAVSSNTGELFF. The CDR3 DNA reads as TGTGCCAGCGCGACGGCAGCCGTGAGCTCTAACACCGGGGAGCTGTTTTTT.

A word on this clonotype: One end of the junction is discordant with germline, which a read error may explain. The rearrangement links TRBV4-3 to TRBJ1-2, with TRBD1 as a possible D gene (5 bases). The CDR3 is made up of 16 amino acids. Germline V CDR1 and CDR2: LGHNA, YSLEER. The DNA for the CDR3 is TGCGCCAGCCGCCAAGATTACGACTCGACAGACTATGGCTACACCTTC. It encodes CASRQDYDSTDYGYTF.

A remark on this clonotype: This clone may be a read error of a much larger clone one base away. This chain connects TRBV5-1 to TRBJ1-1; D might be TRBD1 (5 bases). Per germline, CDR1 SGHRS and CDR2 YFSETQ. The CDR3 sequence is 16 residues long. V lost 0 bases to trimming and J lost 0 bases, with 12 bases between them. CDR3 in amino acids: CASSLAMGVMNTEAFF. The CDR3, as DNA: TGCGCCAGCAGCTTGGCCATGGGGGTAATGAACACTGAAGCTTTCTTT.

The chain combines TRBV20-1 with TRBJ2-3; the D call may be TRBD1 or TRBD2 (5 bases each). The V end lost 0 bases, the J end lost 1 base, and 14 bases lay between the germline ends. The germline V gene has CDR1 DFQATT and CDR2 SNEGSKA (reference sequence). The CDR3 has 16 residues. The CDR3 bases are TGCAGTGCTAGAGAGGCCGGGGCGCCTGGCACAGATACGCAGTATTTT. Translation: CSAREAGAPGTDTQYF.

Concerning this clonotype itself: Since a much larger clone is just one base distant, this may be a read error. This chain connects TRBV12-3 or TRBV12-4 to TRBJ2-5; 7 nucleotides line up with TRBD1. V lost 6 bases, J lost 7 bases, and 11 bases stayed unmatched. The CDR3 extends over 14 amino acids. This chain's CDR3 is CASSPGTDKATQYF. The DNA for the CDR3 is TGTGCCAGCAGCCCCGGGACAGACAAAGCGACCCAGTACTTC.